This T cell receptor (beta chain) came from a study of blood T cell repertoires in COVID-19. The wider study: Acute and convalescent COVID-19 specimens originated in the United States, Italy and Spain. The analysed material was cDNA or gDNA that came from T cells, B-cell-depleted T cells, or PBMCs.

Trimming cost V 4 bases and J 11 bases, with 17 bases left between them. The CDR3 is 13 amino acids. Germline values: CDR1 LNHDA, CDR2 SQIVND (reference sequence). Under the authors' procedure: Estimation of nucleated cell counts was performed using reference gene primer amplification. Using immunoSEQ multiplex PCR, the repertoire was profiled, and TCRdb retains in-frame clones only, with some absent. V and J calls and clone size are those listed in that table; D and trimming were worked out from the DNA. The repertoire has about 380,000 clones, 81% of them found once; the top ten carry more than 0.95%.

The rearrangement joins TRBV19 to TRBJ1-1; TRBD1 is a possible D gene (6 bases). The specimen sequenced was peripheral blood. The clonotype originates from a human donor with acute or convalescent COVID-19. The donor label of this sample is uncertain. CDR3 sequence: CASSRAGDLGAFF. CDR3 coding DNA: TGTGCCAGTAGTAGGGCAGGGGACCTCGGGGCTTTCTTT.